Below are 17 T cell receptor beta chains sequenced from a single sample in a study of T cells in women clearing cervical HPV infection. Measured with immunoSEQ multiplex PCR; TCRdb has only the in-frame clones, and not every one. The data show about 45,000 clones, and the top ten clones hold approximately 1.3%. Input material: blood buffy coat. The receptors stem from a woman between 18 and 75 years old with a cervical HPV16 infection that either progressed to CIN3+ or cleared (not recorded which).

As for this clone: Coverage ceases 3 residues before the CDR3 finishes, and the germline J gene fills in the end. The gene calls are TRBV30 and TRBJ1-4, with TRBD1 matching over 8 bases. Germline assignment: CDR1 GTSNPN and CDR2 SVGIG (reference sequence). The length of the CDR3 is 14 residues. Trimming cost V 0 bases and J 8 bases; bases outside gene matches: 5. CDR3 residues: CAWSVVRGREKLFF. The DNA read from the CDR3 is TGTGCCTGGAGTGTGGTCAGGGGGCGAGAAAAA. Together with reference TRBV30 and TRBJ1-4, the CDR3 gives the full variable domain: SQTIHQWPATLVQPVGSPLSLECTVEGTSNPNLYWYRQAAGRGLQLLFYSVGIGQISSEVPQNLSASRPQDRQFILSSKKLLLSDSGFYLCAWSVVRGREKLFFGSGTQLSVL.

The sequenced part of the CDR3 DNA is TGTGCCAGCAGTGCGGCTTCCGGGACACTATCTCACGAG. It is translated as CASSAASGTLSHE. The full CDR3 protein is CASSAASGTLSHEQYF. The chain is built from TRBV6-1 and TRBJ2-7; weak D call: TRBD1 (6 bases). The CDR3 end lies 3 residues beyond the end of the read and is filled in from the germline J gene. The germline V gene encodes CDR1 MNHNS and CDR2 SASEGT. Trimming took off 4 bases at V and 5 bases at J, with 21 bases between the two ends. This CDR3 region has 16 residues.

To note about this clone: The read terminates 3 residues ahead of where the CDR3 ends, so the germline J gene completes it. V and J are TRBV5-1 and TRBJ1-4; TRBD1 aligns across 9 bases. V dropped 4 bases and J dropped 8; count of bases not matched to a gene: 12. CDR1 and CDR2 from the germline V gene are SGHRS and YFSETQ. This CDR3 is 16 amino acids long. The sequenced CDR3 bases are TGCGCCAGCAGCCTTTGGTCGGGACAGGGTGAAGAAAAA. Protein sequence: CASSLWSGQGEEK. The entire CDR3 protein reads CASSLWSGQGEEKLFF. Based on the CDR3 plus reference TRBV5-1 and TRBJ1-4, the full variable domain is KAGVTQTPRYLIKTRGQQVTLSCSPISGHRSVSWYQQTPGQGLQFLFEYFSETQRNKGNFPGRFSGRQFSNSRSEMNVSTLELGDSALYLCASSLWSGQGEEKLFFGSGTQLSVL.

A word on this clone: Read sequence stops 3 residues before the CDR3 end, and the germline J gene provides the missing end. The rearrangement uses TRBV20-1 and TRBJ2-1; TRBD2 matches 9 bases. V was clipped by 1 base and J by 5 bases; unmatched bases: 9. The CDR3 sequence is 16 residues long. CDR1 and CDR2 (germline): DFQATT, SNEGSKA (reference sequence). The CDR3 loop is CSARAPALAGHNEQFF. CDR3 bases read: TGCAGTGCTAGAGCGCCGGCCCTAGCGGGACACAATGAG.

For this clone: The CDR3 end falls 3 residues outside the read, so it is completed with the germline J gene. The chain employs TRBV5-5 and TRBJ2-7, with TRBD1 identical over 9 bases. Germline lookup yields CDR1 SGHKS and CDR2 YYEKEE (reference sequence). The length of the CDR3 is 13 residues. V shed 5 bases and J 5 bases; nucleotides not matched to a gene: 5. Incomplete CDR3 DNA: TGTGCCAGCAGGGGACAGGGCAGGGACGAG. Translating gives CASRGQGRDE. In full, the CDR3 is CASRGQGRDEQYF. Supplemented by reference TRBV5-5 and TRBJ2-7, the full variable domain reads DAGVTQSPTHLIKTRGQQVTLRCSPISGHKSVSWYQQVLGQGPQFIFQYYEKEERGRGNFPDRFSARQFPNYSSELNVNALLLGDSALYLCASRGQGRDEQYFGPGTRLTVT.

Worth noting for this clone: The read comes to an end 3 residues before the CDR3 does, leaving the germline J gene to fill in the end. The genes are TRBV10-3 and TRBJ1-3; 7 nucleotides align to TRBD1. Germline V gene lookup returns CDR1 ENHRY and CDR2 SYGVKD. The CDR3 spans 15 residues. Unmatched junction bases numbered 16, after V lost 8 bases and J lost 9 bases. Partial CDR3 DNA: TGTGCCATCGGACAGGCGGGGGGCCCGGGTAGCACC. Residues: CAIGQAGGPGST. The full CDR3 is CAIGQAGGPGSTIYF.

As for this clone: The CDR3 is cut off 3 residues early in the read; its end comes from the germline J gene. V gene TRBV18 combines with J gene TRBJ1-2, with TRBD1 matching 8 bases. This CDR3 region has 15 residues. Germline V gene sequence: CDR1 KGHSH, CDR2 LQKENI. The CDR3 loop reads CASSLLGQGQDTYTF. CDR3 DNA, as far as it was read: TGTGCCAGCTCACTACTAGGACAGGGACAAGATACC.

As regards this clone: The read ends 3 residues early relative to the CDR3; the germline J gene fills the gap. The V call is TRBV12-3 or TRBV12-4, the J call TRBJ2-2; D unclear. V was pared by 6 bases and J by 1 base, with 3 bases between. The CDR3 length is 12 residues. The CDR3 bases that were read are TGTGCCAGCAGCCGGAACACCGGGGAG. Translating gives CASSRNTGE. The whole CDR3 protein reads CASSRNTGELFF.

The CDR3 bases that were read are TGTGCCTGGAGCCTTCAGAATTATAATTCACCG. Its translation is CAWSLQNYNSP. The CDR3 in full is CAWSLQNYNSPLFF. J is TRBJ2-2 and V is TRBV30; no clear D. Sequencing ends 3 residues short of the CDR3 end; the germline J gene provides the rest. Germline CDR1 GTSNPN, CDR2 SVGIG (reference sequence). This CDR3 has 14 residues.

Worth noting for this clone: The read terminates 3 residues before the CDR3 end, so the remaining end is supplied by the germline J gene. This chain links TRBV19 with TRBJ2-2; 10 nucleotides line up with TRBD1. The CDR3 has 14 amino acids. Germline V gives CDR1 LNHDA, CDR2 SQIVND (reference sequence). The sequenced CDR3 bases are TGTGCCACCGGGGGGACAGGGGTCAATTCACCG. It translates to CATGGTGVNSP. The complete CDR3 reads CATGGTGVNSPLFF.

About this clone: Read data end 3 residues before the CDR3 end; the end is taken from the germline J gene. The chain uses TRBV2 and TRBJ2-5; possible D gene TRBD1, 6 bases. The V gene's germline CDR1 is SNHLY and CDR2 FYNNEI. Deletions cut 7 bases from V and 5 bases from J, with 20 bases between. This CDR3 has 15 residues. Here the CDR3 reads CASMRGSASSETQYF. The CDR3 DNA, read in part, is TGTGCCAGCATGAGGGGGTCGGCTAGCTCTGAGACC.

Comments on this clone: Read sequence stops 3 residues before the CDR3 end, and the germline J gene provides the missing end. The chain recombines TRBV12-3 or TRBV12-4 with TRBJ2-7, with a possible D match to TRBD2 (5 bases). The CDR3 extends over 17 amino acids. Between the trimmed V and J ends, which lost 1 base and 0 bases, there was a span of 16 bases. CDR3 amino acids: CASSLVGSGVSSYEQYF. CDR3 DNA (partial): TGTGCCAGCAGTTTAGTGGGATCCGGGGTTAGCTCCTACGAG.

As concerns this clone: Read coverage stops 3 residues before the CDR3 terminus; the germline J gene supplies the remainder. The chain employs TRBV28 and TRBJ2-7; D possibly corresponds to TRBD1 (7 bases). V gave up 5 bases and J gave up 1 base, with 15 bases separating them. The CDR3 extends over 15 amino acids. Germline V lookup: CDR1 MDHEN, CDR2 SYDVKM. The DNA read from the CDR3 is TGTGCCAGCAGTGCGCAGGGGGGTGGGTCCTACGAG. It specifies CASSAQGGGSYE. The complete CDR3 reads CASSAQGGGSYEQYF.

In the case of this clone: The read terminates 3 residues ahead of where the CDR3 ends, so the germline J gene completes it. V gene TRBV5-1 combines with J gene TRBJ2-3; 15 nucleotides line up with TRBD2. Germline lookup yields CDR1 SGHRS and CDR2 YFSETQ. The CDR3 runs to 17 residues. V lost 3 bases and J lost 6; bases outside the gene matches: 8. The sequenced CDR3 bases are TGCGCCAGCAGCTCGTGGGGACTAGCGGGGGGCGGGGATACG. This gives the protein CASSSWGLAGGGDT. The full-length CDR3 reads as CASSSWGLAGGGDTQYF.

Concerning this clone itself: Read sequence stops 3 residues before the CDR3 end, and the germline J gene provides the missing end. The chain has TRBV7-6 and TRBJ2-1, with 7 nucleotides matching TRBD2. V shed 1 base, J shed 1 base, and the junction held 7 bases outside the gene matches. The CDR3 length is 17 residues. CDR1 is SGHVS and CDR2 is FNYEAQ in the germline V gene. This chain's CDR3 is CASSLESGAGSYNEQFF. The sequenced CDR3 bases are TGTGCCAGCAGCTTAGAATCGGGAGCGGGGTCCTACAATGAG.

With respect to this clone: The read ends 3 residues before the CDR3 terminus; that terminus is restored from the germline J gene. V is TRBV7-2 and J is TRBJ1-2, with D possibly being TRBD1 (6 bases). This CDR3 has 15 residues. Germline V CDR1 and CDR2: SGHTA, FQGNSA. CDR3 sequence reads: CASSFPDSVSGDYTF. The sequenced CDR3 bases are TGTGCCAGCAGCTTTCCGGACAGCGTTAGTGGCGAC.

As concerns this clone: The read comes to an end 3 residues before the CDR3 does, leaving the germline J gene to fill in the end. The genes are TRBV6-2 or TRBV6-3 and TRBJ2-5, with TRBD2 identical over 7 bases. This CDR3 is built from 16 residues. Germline-derived CDR1 and CDR2 are MNHEY and SVGEGT. V shed 3 bases and J 1 base; nucleotides not matched to a gene: 8. The CDR3: CASSYRAGEPQETQYF. The part of the CDR3 DNA that was read is TGTGCCAGCAGTTATCGGGCGGGAGAGCCCCAAGAGACC.